The T cell receptor beta chain described here comes from a study of neurological immune-mediated disorders. In the study overall: About 90% of the 34 multiple sclerosis patients had relapsing-remitting disease; 3 had secondary progressive.

At least ten counts were recorded for this clonotype. Its antigen is as yet unknown. The germline CDR1 and CDR2 sequences are DFQATT and SNEGSKA (reference sequence). The CDR3 has 16 amino acids. Losses at the gene ends were 1 base for V and 4 bases for J; bases not matched to a gene: 10. Overall study findings and caveats: Phylogenetic analysis grouped 18 of 34 multiple sclerosis patients' repertoires together, suggesting a possible repertoire signature. HTLV-1-associated myelopathy ranked highest for TCR clonal expansion and multiple sclerosis lowest, beneath healthy controls.

Synthesis of cDNA used 5'RACE (with 10-nucleotide random UMIs). TCRdb ran MiXCR on the 5' RACE reads and lists one entry per CDR3 protein. In the table there are 78,000 or so distinct CDR3 sequences, less than 5.5% of which are singletons. What was sequenced was PBMCs. V usage is TRBV20-1 and J usage is TRBJ2-3, with 8 bases lining up with TRBD2. This sequence originates from a woman between 25 and 40 years old with multiple sclerosis. The CDR3 reads CSARGGGLEVADTQYF. DNA of the CDR3: TGCAGTGCTAGAGGGGGGGGACTAGAGGTGGCAGATACGCAGTATTTT.